The source of this T cell receptor beta chain is a study of blood T cells in healthy people across ages. Through a sample-barcoded 5' primer and a J-beta primer mix, a second PCR was run for roughly 6 to 12 cycles. TCRdb passed the 5' RACE reads through MiXCR, listing each CDR3 protein once. The sample has fewer than 950,000 distinct CDR3 sequences; about 55% are singletons. CDR1 is MNHEY, CDR2 SVGEGT, per germline. This CDR3 region has 16 residues. Comments on this clonotype: Germline is not matched at one junction end, which may reflect a read error.

The TCR comes from an elderly man in good health. The material sequenced was blood. The chain recombines TRBV6-2 or TRBV6-3 with TRBJ2-4; TRBD1 agrees at 9 bases. The DNA of the CDR3 is TGTGCCAGCAGTTACTCGAGACAGGGGGACCGGAACACTCAGTACTTC. It codes for CASSYSRQGDRNTQYF.